These T cell receptor beta chains were read from a single sample in a study of shared clonotypes between healthy human individuals. Clones were read by immunoSEQ multiplex PCR, and TCRdb kept only the in-frame ones, dropping some. This table has some 2,000,000 clones, 95% appearing once. The sample comprised naive CD4+ T cells sorted from blood. The receptors shown here come from a man between 18 and 35 years old in good health. The CDR3 runs from the conserved cysteine through the conserved F or W. The D gene is left open where the match is weak. Not all rows give a size; the values are once, few, many and, for expanded clones, a class.

D gene | J gene | clone size | V gene | CDR3 DNA | CDR3 protein
TRBD1 | TRBJ2-7 | NA | TRBV5-1 | TGCGCCAGCAGCTTGACGGCAGGGAGTACAGGGGCCTACGAGCAGTACTTC | CASSLTAGSTGAYEQYF
TRBD2 | TRBJ2-2 | NA | TRBV18 | TGTGCCAGCTCACCTTGGACTAGCGGGGATGGGAAGCTGTTTTTT | CASSPWTSGDGKLFF
NA | TRBJ2-7 | NA | TRBV15 | TGTGCCACCAGCAATCTAGGCGGCTTGCCTACCTACGAGCAGTACTTC | CATSNLGGLPTYEQYF
NA | TRBJ1-1 | NA | TRBV28 | TGTGCCAGCAGTTTAGCTTTAGGGCGGGACACTGAAGCTTTCTTT | CASSLALGRDTEAFF
TRBD1 | TRBJ1-6 | NA | TRBV11-3 | TGTGCCAGCAGCTCCACAGGGGGCGCGCCGAGTAATTCACCCCTCCACTTT | CASSSTGGAPSNSPLHF
NA | TRBJ1-5 | NA | TRBV6-6 | TGTGCCAGCAGTTACTCAGTAGGTCGGGTCAATCAGCCCCAGCATTTT | CASSYSVGRVNQPQHF
TRBD1 | TRBJ2-2 | NA | TRBV5-1 | TGCGCCAGCCGTGGACAGGGGTCCACCGGGGAGCTGTTTTTT | CASRGQGSTGELFF
NA | TRBJ2-1 | NA | TRBV4-1 | TGCGCCAGCAGCCAATTCCTCGTGGGGGACAATGAGCAGTTCTTC | CASSQFLVGDNEQFF
TRBD2 | TRBJ2-5 | NA | TRBV11-2 | TGTGCCAGCAGCCTAGGGACTTTAGCGGGAGTACGAGAGACCCAGTACTTC | CASSLGTLAGVRETQYF
NA | TRBJ1-1 | NA | TRBV10-1 | TGCGCCAGCAGTGACGGACTCCCCACTGAAGCTTTCTTT | CASSDGLPTEAFF
NA | TRBJ1-2 | NA | TRBV10-3 | TGTGCCATCAGTGAGCAGGTCGGAGCTAACTATGGCTACACCTTC | CAISEQVGANYGYTF
TRBD1 | TRBJ1-1 | NA | TRBV18 | TGTGCCAGCTCACCACCGACAGGGGCAGGCACTGAAGCTTTCTTT | CASSPPTGAGTEAFF
NA | TRBJ1-1 | few | TRBV6-1 | TGTGCCAGCAGTGCGGTGTCGGCAGGGGCCACTGAAGCTTTCTTT | CASSAVSAGATEAFF
NA | TRBJ2-5 | once | TRBV29-1 | TGCAGCGTTGATGGGACCAAAGAGACCCAGTACTTC | CSVDGTKETQYF
NA | TRBJ2-7 | NA | TRBV5-1 | TGCGCCAGCAGCTTGAGTTTCAGGGGTTACGAGCAGTACTTC | CASSLSFRGYEQYF
TRBD1 | TRBJ2-3 | NA | TRBV30 | TGTGCCTGGAGTCTTGGACAGGGGATGGCAGATACGCAGTATTTT | CAWSLGQGMADTQYF
NA | TRBJ1-3 | NA | TRBV11-3 | TGTGCCAGCAGCTCGGGCCAGGACGGCCTCTCTGGAAACACCATATATTTT | CASSSGQDGLSGNTIYF
NA | TRBJ2-6 | NA | TRBV4-3 | TGCGCCAGCAGCCAAGCCAGGAGCTCTGGGGCCAACGTCCTGACTTTC | CASSQARSSGANVLTF
NA | TRBJ1-1 | NA | TRBV11-3 | TGTGCCAGCAGCTTGGGGGGTGTGAACACTGAAGCTTTCTTT | CASSLGGVNTEAFF
NA | TRBJ1-1 | NA | TRBV11-2 | TGTGCCAGCACCTCCAAGGCGGAGGACAGCACTGAAGCTTTCTTT | CASTSKAEDSTEAFF
NA | TRBJ2-5 | once | TRBV5-1 | TGCGCCAGCAGCTTGGAAGGGTTTCTGCGAGAGACCCAGTACTTC | CASSLEGFLRETQYF
NA | TRBJ1-6 | once | TRBV7-2 | TGTGCCAGCAGCCCCGGGGTATATAATTCACCCCTCCACTTT | CASSPGVYNSPLHF
NA | TRBJ1-1 | NA | TRBV10-3 | TGTGCCATCAGTACCGACCGTTTGAAGGCTTTCTTT | CAISTDRLKAFF
NA | TRBJ1-2 | few | TRBV29-1 | TGCAGCGTTGAAGTTCCACCAGGGCACTATGGCTACACCTTC | CSVEVPPGHYGYTF
NA | TRBJ2-3 | NA | TRBV11-2 | TGTGCCAGCAGCTTAGATGCCCAGTCTGAAACGCAGTATTTT | CASSLDAQSETQYF
TRBD1 | TRBJ1-1 | NA | TRBV5-1 | TGCGCCAGCAGAATGGGACAGGGGCTCGCTGAAGCTTTCTTT | CASRMGQGLAEAFF
TRBD1 | TRBJ1-3 | NA | TRBV18 | TGTGCCAGCTCGCCTAGGGACAGAGGAAACACCATATATTTT | CASSPRDRGNTIYF
TRBD1 | TRBJ2-7 | NA | TRBV10-1 | TGCGCCAGCAGTCCGGGACAGGTCTCCTACGAGCAGTACTTC | CASSPGQVSYEQYF
TRBD1 | TRBJ2-2 | NA | TRBV19 | TGTGCCAGTAGTATCGACAGGGGGCCGACCGGGGAGCTGTTTTTT | CASSIDRGPTGELFF
NA | TRBJ1-3 | NA | TRBV2 | TGTGCCAGCAGTTACTCTGGAAACACCATATATTTT | CASSYSGNTIYF
NA | TRBJ1-2 | NA | TRBV30 | TGTGCCTCTCTCGGGCCCTCGGACTATGGCTACACCTTC | CASLGPSDYGYTF
NA | TRBJ1-1 | NA | TRBV2 | TGTGCCAGCAGTCCCCAGTCAGGGGACACTGAAGCTTTCTTT | CASSPQSGDTEAFF
NA | TRBJ2-1 | NA | TRBV6-1 | TGTGCCAGCAACCGGAATGAGCAGTTCTTC | CASNRNEQFF
NA | TRBJ1-4 | NA | TRBV19 | TGTGCCAGTACCAACGTCGGGGGTCCAACTAATGAAAAACTGTTTTTT | CASTNVGGPTNEKLFF
TRBD2 | TRBJ2-1 | NA | TRBV7-9 | TGTGCCAGCAGCATGACTAGCGGGGGCAATGAGCAGTTCTTC | CASSMTSGGNEQFF
TRBD2 | TRBJ2-7 | NA | TRBV6-5 | TGTGCCAGCAGATTGGGAGGGTCCTACGAGCAGTACTTC | CASRLGGSYEQYF
TRBD1 | TRBJ2-7 | NA | TRBV5-1 | TGCGCCAGCAGCCACGACAGGGCCTACGAGCAGTACTTC | CASSHDRAYEQYF
NA | TRBJ2-3 | NA | TRBV10-3 | TGTGCCATCAGCGGAACGGGACTCACAGATACGCAGTATTTT | CAISGTGLTDTQYF
NA | TRBJ2-7 | NA | TRBV6-6 | TGTGCCAGCAGTTACCCCCGGGACACCCCTGGCTTC | CASSYPRDTPGF
NA | TRBJ1-4 | NA | TRBV30 | TGTGCCAACCCGACAGGACCGGGAGGGGAAAAACTGTTTTTT | CANPTGPGGEKLFF
NA | TRBJ1-4 | once | TRBV30 | TGTGCCTCGGTATCGTGGGAAAAACTGTTTTTT | CASVSWEKLFF
NA | TRBJ1-3 | NA | TRBV9 | TGTGCCAGCAGCTATGGGAACTCTGGAAACACCATATATTTT | CASSYGNSGNTIYF
NA | TRBJ2-5 | NA | TRBV2 | TGTGCCAGCAGTCGGGAGACCCAGTACTTC | CASSRETQYF
NA | TRBJ1-1 | NA | TRBV11-2 | TGTGCCAGCAGCTTACTGACAGTTGAAGGCTCTGCTTTCTTT | CASSLLTVEGSAFF
TRBD2 | TRBJ2-7 | NA | TRBV7-6 | TGTGCCAGCAGCACGAGACTAGCGAGCCAGATTTCCTATTTAGCCTACGAGCAGTACTTC | CASSTRLASQISYLAYEQYF
NA | TRBJ1-4 | NA | TRBV7-7 | TGTGCTAGCAGCACCGGGTTAAGAGAAAAACTGTTTTTT | CASSTGLREKLFF
TRBD1 | TRBJ1-2 | few | TRBV4-1 | TGCGCCAGCAGCCAGAAGGACAGGGCGGAGGGCTACACCTTC | CASSQKDRAEGYTF
NA | TRBJ2-3 | NA | TRBV7-2 | TGTGCCAGCAGCTTCGGCAGGGCCCCAGATACGCAGTATTTT | CASSFGRAPDTQYF
NA | TRBJ1-1 | NA | TRBV6-5 | TGTGCCAGCAGGGCCTGGGGGGAAGCTTTCTTT | CASRAWGEAFF
NA | TRBJ2-7 | NA | TRBV10-2 | TGCGCCAGCAGGGAGGGACTCCGCGAGCAGTACTTC | CASREGLREQYF
NA | TRBJ2-2 | NA | TRBV30 | TGTGCCTGGAGCCGCGCGGTAGGCACCGGGGAGCTGTTTTTT | CAWSRAVGTGELFF
TRBD1 | TRBJ1-1 | once | TRBV2 | TGTGCCAGCAGTTTCGGCAGGGGGCTGTTCACTGAAGCTTTCTTT | CASSFGRGLFTEAFF
TRBD1 | TRBJ2-1 | once | TRBV13 | TGTGCCAGCAGCTTAGAGGGGGCAGGGGACAATGAGCAGTTCTTC | CASSLEGAGDNEQFF
NA | TRBJ2-5 | NA | TRBV2 | TGTGCCAGCAACACTCAGGGGTGGGAGACCCAGTACTTC | CASNTQGWETQYF
NA | TRBJ1-5 | NA | TRBV4-2 | TGTGCCAGCAGCCAAGAAAACCCCGGCGGCCTAAGCAATCAGCCCCAGCATTTT | CASSQENPGGLSNQPQHF